Presented here are 31 T cell receptor beta chains from one specimen sequenced in a study of shared clonotypes between healthy human individuals. Repertoires were generated with immunoSEQ multiplex PCR, while TCRdb's copy carries only in-frame clones and drops some. The profile shows some 2,000,000 clones, more than 90% of them singletons. Sequenced material: naive CD4+ T cells sorted from blood. Subset specified: CD45RA+ positively selected. These receptors were collected from a man in his late teens or twenties in good health.

The V call is TRBV4-1, the J call TRBJ1-4; D not certain. CDR3 length: 16 amino acids. Germline values: CDR1 MGHRA, CDR2 YSYEKL. V lost 1 base and J 5 bases, leaving 14 bases between the germline ends. CDR3 sequence (DNA): TGCGCCAGCAGCCAAGGGGTCGGAGCAATAAATGAAAAACTGTTTTTT. Protein: CASSQGVGAINEKLFF.

The rearrangement uses TRBV15 and TRBJ1-6, with D perhaps TRBD1 (6 bases). The CDR3 extends over 17 amino acids. Germline V gives CDR1 LNHNV, CDR2 YYDKDF (reference sequence). The germline V and J ends were trimmed by 7 bases and 9 bases, with 25 bases remaining between them. DNA for the CDR3: TGTGCCACCACCCTTGGCCCCCAGGACAGCAGAACTTCACCCCTCCACTTT. This gives the protein CATTLGPQDSRTSPLHF.

V and J are TRBV14 and TRBJ1-6; D remains ambiguous. The length of the CDR3 is 13 residues. Trimming left V 4 bases short and J 7 bases short, with 8 bases between. Per the germline V gene, CDR1 is SGHDN and CDR2 is FVKESK. The CDR3 coding sequence is TGTGCCAGCAGCCCGGTGGCGAATTCACCCCTCCACTTT. This codes for CASSPVANSPLHF.

This clone was seen just once. The J gene is TRBJ1-1, the V gene TRBV12-5, with D unresolved. V lost 7 bases, J lost 0 bases, and 15 bases lay in between. CDR1 LGHNT and CDR2 FRNRAP come from the germline V gene. The CDR3 extends over 15 amino acids. In DNA form, the CDR3 reads TGTGCTAGTGAATGGATTTCCCCCTTGAACACTGAAGCTTTCTTT. It encodes CASEWISPLNTEAFF.

The genes are TRBV2 and TRBJ2-1; no clear D. The V end lost 1 base, the J end lost 8 bases, and 15 bases lay between the germline ends. Germline V CDR1 and CDR2: SNHLY, FYNNEI. The CDR3 is 15 residues long. The CDR3 here is CASSEEYPLVDEQFF. The CDR3 DNA reads TGTGCCAGCAGTGAAGAGTATCCCTTAGTTGATGAGCAGTTCTTC.

As regards this clone: This same CDR3 is encoded by further DNA sequences in the sample. The V gene is TRBV6-5, the J gene TRBJ1-6; 9 nucleotides agree with TRBD1. This CDR3 is built from 14 residues. J lost 6 bases, V lost 6 bases, and 3 bases had no gene match. CDR1 is MNHEY, CDR2 SVGAGI, per germline. CDR3 in DNA: TGTGCCAGCAGCCGGGGACAGGGTAATTCACCCCTCCACTTT. Encoded protein: CASSRGQGNSPLHF.

V is TRBV6-5 and J is TRBJ2-1; 8 bases agree with TRBD2. Germline-derived CDR1 and CDR2 are MNHEY and SVGAGI. Trimming cost V 2 bases and J 5 bases; bases outside gene matches: 5. The CDR3 is 15 amino acids. As DNA, the CDR3 is TGTGCCAGCAGTTACATTCGGGAGGGCCACAATGAGCAGTTCTTC. Translated: CASSYIREGHNEQFF.

The gene calls are TRBV27 and TRBJ1-6, with 9 bases aligning to TRBD1. The germline gives CDR1 MNHEY, CDR2 SMNVEV (reference sequence). This CDR3 contains 19 residues. Unmatched junction bases numbered 12, after V lost 5 bases and J lost 1 base. The CDR3 DNA reads as TGTGCCAGCAGTCCTTCGACAGGGGGATCGAGATCCTATAATTCACCCCTCCACTTT. Translated: CASSPSTGGSRSYNSPLHF.

There are a few counts of this clone. The CDR3 region has the DNA TGTGCCAGCAGACAAGGCTCCTACAATGAGCAGTTCTTC. This sequence encodes CASRQGSYNEQFF. The rearrangement links TRBV6-5 to TRBJ2-1; unclear D gene. Between the trimmed V and J ends, which lost 6 bases and 0 bases, there was a span of 6 bases. Germline CDR1 and CDR2: MNHEY and SVGAGI. This CDR3 comprises 13 residues.

Comment on this clone: Additional DNA sequences in this sample encode the identical CDR3. This rearrangement joins TRBV18 to TRBJ2-7; 7 bases align to TRBD2. Trimming removed 1 base from V and 7 bases from J; junction bases left unmatched: 10. CDR3 length: 15 residues. Germline V lookup: CDR1 KGHSH, CDR2 LQKENI. The CDR3 DNA sequence: TGTGCCAGCTCACCACGGACGGGAGGAGAGGGGGAGCAGTACTTC. Translated, it gives CASSPRTGGEGEQYF.

The rearrangement uses TRBV15 and TRBJ2-6; the match to TRBD2 covers 7 bases. In germline, CDR1 is LNHNV, CDR2 YYDKDF (reference sequence). The CDR3 extends over 20 amino acids. After removal of 5 bases from V and 0 bases from J, the junction contained 16 bases not matched to a gene. CDR3 sequence reads: CATSRGVALGRNSGANVLTF. In DNA form, the CDR3 reads TGTGCCACCAGCCGGGGGGTGGCTTTGGGGAGAAACTCTGGGGCCAACGTCCTGACTTTC.

The V gene is TRBV5-1, the J gene TRBJ2-3, with D perhaps TRBD2 (7 bases). Trimming left V 6 bases short and J 4 bases short, with 15 bases between. The length of the CDR3 is 14 residues. Germline CDR1 is SGHRS and CDR2 is YFSETQ. CDR3 in DNA: TGCGCCAGCAAGACGGGGGGCAATGCAGATACGCAGTATTTT. Its translation: CASKTGGNADTQYF.

V and J are TRBV18 and TRBJ1-1; a weak D match, TRBD1 (5 bases). The germline V gene has CDR1 KGHSH and CDR2 LQKENI. The V gene lost 11 bases and the J gene lost 1 base, with 23 bases spanning the gap. The CDR3 is 16 residues long. The CDR3: CAVSSARGGTNTEAFF. The CDR3 DNA reads as TGTGCCGTCTCATCAGCACGGGGGGGGACGAACACTGAAGCTTTCTTT.

The gene calls are TRBV2 and TRBJ2-2; D is unclear. Germline values: CDR1 SNHLY, CDR2 FYNNEI. The CDR3 covers 13 residues. V was clipped by 6 bases and J by 0 bases, with 5 bases between them. The CDR3 region has the DNA TGTGCCAGCAGGGACGCGAACACCGGGGAGCTGTTTTTT. Translating it yields CASRDANTGELFF.

This clone has a handful of counts. V usage is TRBV7-2 and J usage is TRBJ1-5, with no clear D. V lost 5 bases, J lost 1 base, and 9 bases lay in between. Germline V gene data show CDR1 as SGHTA and CDR2 as FQGNSA. The CDR3 extends over 14 amino acids. The CDR3 coding sequence is TGTGCCAGCAGCGCGGGCGGGAGCAATCAGCCCCAGCATTTT. Protein: CASSAGGSNQPQHF.

V gene TRBV6-4 combines with J gene TRBJ2-7; 7 bases match TRBD2. CDR1 is MRHNA and CDR2 is SNTAGT in the germline V gene. CDR3 length equals 19 residues. Trimming cost V 0 bases and J 6 bases; bases outside gene matches: 20. The CDR3 loop is CASSDSAGSGLGFWLEQYF. The DNA for the CDR3 is TGTGCCAGCAGTGACTCGGCGGGCAGCGGACTAGGGTTTTGGCTCGAGCAGTACTTC.

The CDR3 DNA is TGTGCCAGCAGCGTAGGGCCGGGGGCGAACGAGCAGTACTTC. Its translation: CASSVGPGANEQYF. V is TRBV9 and J is TRBJ2-7; possibly TRBD1 or TRBD2 for D (6 bases each). The germline CDR1 and CDR2 sequences are SGDLS and YYNGEE. Trimming cost V 0 bases and J 5 bases, with 12 bases left between them. The CDR3 is 14 residues long.

The V gene is TRBV6-6, the J gene TRBJ2-3; the D gene is possibly TRBD1 (5 bases). The CDR3 runs 11 residues. Per germline, CDR1 MNHNY and CDR2 SVGAGI (reference sequence). The V gene lost 8 bases and the J gene lost 9 bases, with 12 bases spanning the gap. CDR3 bases: TGTGCCAGCGAACTTAAGGGGACGCAGTATTTT. It translates to CASELKGTQYF.

The chain employs TRBV21-1 and TRBJ2-6; the table's D call, TRBD1, has no DNA check behind it. TRBV21-1 is a recognized pseudogene. The CDR3 has 20 residues. The CDR3 DNA sequence: TGTGCCAGCAGCAACAACCGGGACACAAGGCTTGACTCTGGGGCCAACGTCCTGACTTTC. It codes for CASSNNRDTRLDSGANVLTF.

The CDR3 region is CTSSQATGHRMYGYTF. In DNA, the CDR3 is TGCACCAGCAGCCAGGCGACAGGCCATCGTATGTATGGCTACACCTTC. The chain uses TRBV1 and TRBJ1-2; the table assigns TRBD1, which was not confirmed against the DNA. TRBV1 counts as a pseudogene. The CDR3 is made up of 16 amino acids.

The chain employs TRBV11-3 and TRBJ2-5; D remains ambiguous. This CDR3 has 13 residues. V was clipped by 5 bases and J by 4 bases, with 11 bases between them. From germline, CDR1 is SGHNT and CDR2 YENEEA. CDR3 sequence reads: CASSPRNTETQYF. The CDR3 DNA follows: TGTGCCAGCAGCCCCCGGAATACAGAGACCCAGTACTTC.

This CDR3 is CAISPKMNTEAFF. The CDR3, as DNA: TGTGCCATCAGTCCAAAGATGAACACTGAAGCTTTCTTT. This chain links TRBV10-3 with TRBJ1-1; D not resolved. Per the germline V gene, CDR1 is ENHRY and CDR2 is SYGVKD. With 5 bases removed from V and 0 bases from J, the gap between germline ends came to 7 bases. The length of the CDR3 is 13 residues.

The V and J genes are TRBV5-1 and TRBJ2-3; 14 bases match TRBD2. Germline V CDR1 and CDR2: SGHRS, YFSETQ. The CDR3 is 16 amino acids. V was clipped by 2 bases and J by 5 bases; unmatched bases: 4. The CDR3 loop is CASSFGTSGGGDTQYF. In DNA, the CDR3 is TGCGCCAGCAGCTTCGGGACTAGCGGGGGTGGAGATACGCAGTATTTT.

This chain joins TRBV2 and TRBJ1-1; D not certain. Trimming removed 6 bases from V and 3 bases from J, with 8 bases in between. The CDR3 loop spans 12 amino acids. Germline CDR1 SNHLY, CDR2 FYNNEI. CDR3 nucleotide sequence: TGTGCCAGCAGGCAGGACTACACTGAAGCTTTCTTT. Translation: CASRQDYTEAFF.

This chain links TRBV7-6 with TRBJ1-5, with 9 nucleotides matching TRBD1. This CDR3 is 18 amino acids long. Germline assignment: CDR1 SGHVS and CDR2 FNYEAQ. Trimming at V came to 1 base and at J to 4 bases, leaving 11 bases not matched to a gene. The CDR3 spells CASSLVRQGGLLNQPQHF. In DNA form, the CDR3 reads TGTGCCAGCAGCTTAGTACGACAGGGGGGGCTCCTTAATCAGCCCCAGCATTTT.

The genes are TRBV29-1 and TRBJ1-3; 7 nucleotides align to TRBD1. Germline CDR1 is SQVTM and CDR2 is ANQGSEA. The CDR3 contains 14 residues. The junction had 5 bases not matched to a gene; V was cut back by 6 bases and J by 0 bases. DNA of the CDR3: TGCAGCGTCGGGGGACAGTCCTCTGGAAACACCATATATTTT. Its protein is CSVGGQSSGNTIYF.

This clone appeared a single time. The chain couples TRBV7-9 to TRBJ2-1; 7 nucleotides align to TRBD1. V was pared by 5 bases and J by 3 bases, with 13 bases of the junction left unmatched. The CDR3 totals 17 residues. Germline loops: CDR1 SEHNR, CDR2 FQNEAQ (reference sequence). Written as DNA, the CDR3 is TGTGCCAGCAGCCCAGGCGACAGGGTCGTTTACTACAATGAGCAGTTCTTC. Residues: CASSPGDRVVYYNEQFF.

The chain recombines TRBV13 with TRBJ2-7; 7 bases map to TRBD2. Germline V gives CDR1 PRHDT, CDR2 FYEKMQ (reference sequence). The V segment lost 6 bases and the J segment 5 bases; nucleotides outside the gene matches: 7. The CDR3 consists of 13 residues. CDR3 coding DNA: TGTGCCAGCAGGCCAGCGGGATCCCACGAGCAGTACTTC. Protein product: CASRPAGSHEQYF.

CDR3 sequence: CASSIYPQGQETQYF. The CDR3 region has the DNA TGTGCCAGTAGTATCTATCCACAGGGTCAAGAGACCCAGTACTTC. J is TRBJ2-5 and V is TRBV19; possible D gene TRBD1, 6 bases. Germline V gene data show CDR1 as LNHDA and CDR2 as SQIVND (reference sequence). The germline V and J ends were trimmed by 3 bases and 2 bases, with 13 bases remaining between them. CDR3 length equals 15 residues.

The genes are TRBV5-1 and TRBJ1-1; unclear D gene. Germline CDR1 reads SGHRS; CDR2 reads YFSETQ. The CDR3 length is 16 residues. The ends were cut back, 0 bases at V and 2 bases at J, with 14 bases in the middle. The DNA of the CDR3 is TGCGCCAGCAGCTTGGAGTCAGTTCGGTCCAACACTGAAGCTTTCTTT. Translated: CASSLESVRSNTEAFF.

The chain has TRBV5-1 and TRBJ1-6, with D hard to call. Germline V gene lookup returns CDR1 SGHRS and CDR2 YFSETQ. Trimming stripped 5 bases from V and 7 bases from J, with 13 bases between. The CDR3 has 14 amino acids. The CDR3 DNA sequence: TGCGCCAGCAGTTCTAACGGATTGAATTCACCCCTCCACTTT. Encoded protein: CASSSNGLNSPLHF. Full variable domain (rest looked up from reference TRBV5-1 and TRBJ1-6): KAGVTQTPRYLIKTRGQQVTLSCSPISGHRSVSWYQQTPGQGLQFLFEYFSETQRNKGNFPGRFSGRQFSNSRSEMNVSTLELGDSALYLCASSSNGLNSPLHFGNGTRLTVT.